This TCR beta chain was retrieved from a study of CD8 T cells in ankylosing spondylitis (dated by TCRdb to about 2017). Turning to the overall study: T cell receptor beta repertoires were profiled in healthy donors and ankylosing spondylitis patients so that disease-linked TCR variants could be found. Peripheral blood was sampled, and synovial fluid was additionally collected from ankylosing spondylitis patients. The full study cohort was made up of 25 to 30 ankylosing spondylitis patients and about a hundred healthy donors.

V is cut by 3 bases and J by 4 bases, and the space between the germline ends is 12 bases. The CDR3 numbers 15 residues from cysteine through phenylalanine. Here the CDR3 DNA is all that survives: 45 bases in frame from base 1. CDR1 and CDR2 are drawn from the germline V gene (reference sequence): SEHNR, FQNEAQ. This clonotype was observed many times. Its cognate antigen has yet to be identified. No base quality values were provided; no much bigger clone lies one nucleotide off. What the authors observed across the whole study: Blood from ankylosing spondylitis patients appeared to be characterized by a TCR beta motif composed of eight or nine highly homologous amino acid variants. In peripheral blood, the disease-linked clones were found at relatively low frequencies and had a CD8+ phenotype. Some motif variants had previously been reported in the synovial fluid and blood of reactive arthritis patients, which suggests shared mechanisms of disease initiation. The disease-linked clones were reported as significantly enriched in matched synovial fluid samples from ankylosing spondylitis patients.

Reads for this sample came from an Illumina HiSeq 2500. Quantitative 5'-RACE with molecular barcodes was the method used to prepare the TCR beta libraries. The paper's data handling went like this. A new computational method based on a probabilistic model of VDJ rearrangement was used to identify disease-linked TCR variants. TCRdb handled the public reads itself, with Q25 trimming in fastp and clone calling in MiXCR, and kept productive beta chains. Every entry covers one CDR3 protein and lists the most common genes and DNA from its rows. The V and J calls and clone size come from TCRdb's table, not from the authors' own analysis. The sample profile shows 130,000 or so distinct CDR3 sequences; 6.5% to 9% of them were found once. 9% to 15% of the sample is taken by the ten largest.

The chain was built from TRBV7-9 and TRBJ2-2; the D gene remains uncertain. The clonotype was recovered from a male donor with ankylosing spondylitis or in good health (not recorded which). Material: blood, either unsorted or a sorted T cell fraction (not recorded which). The nucleotide sequence reads as follows: TGTGCCAGCAGCTTCGGGCCACTCAGCACCGGGGAGCTGTTTTTT. This is translated as CASSFGPLSTGELFF. Joined to the reference TRBV7-9 and TRBJ2-2 proteins, this CDR3 gives the full variable domain: DTGVSQNPRHKITKRGQNVTFRCDPISEHNRLYWYRQTLGQGPEFLTYFQNEAQLEKSRLLSDRFSAERPKGSFSTLEIQRTEQGDSAMYLCASSFGPLSTGELFFGEGSRLTVL.